There are many counts of the clone carrying this T cell receptor (beta chain). Expressed TCRB transcripts were sequenced because the entire RNA isolate underwent reverse transcription. Assay used: immunoSEQ multiplex PCR; TCRdb lists only in-frame clones, some missing. The table shows 300,000 to 350,000 clones, with approximately 8.2% occurring only once. The sample belongs to a study of beta chain features in type 1 diabetes. V was pared by 6 bases and J by 2 bases, with 11 bases between. This CDR3 is 14 amino acids long. CDR1 and CDR2 (germline): SNHLY, FYNNEI. The receptor's source is a woman between 18 and 29 years old in good health. This rearrangement joins TRBV2 to TRBJ2-4; no reliable D call. Source material: central memory CD4+ T cells from blood. The CDR3 sequence is CASRESQSKNIQYF. The CDR3 nucleotides read TGTGCCAGCAGGGAGAGCCAATCCAAAAACATTCAGTACTTC. Full variable domain (remainder filled in from reference TRBV2 and TRBJ2-4): EPEVTQTPSHQVTQMGQEVILRCVPISNHLYFYWYRQILGQKVEFLVSFYNNEISEKSEIFDDQFSVERPDGSNFTLKIRSTKLEDSAMYFCASRESQSKNIQYFGAGTRLSVL.